These 7 T cell receptor beta chains were sequenced from one sample in a study of identical twins. TCRdb independently ran MiXCR on the 5' RACE reads; one entry per CDR3 protein. This table has approximately 230,000 distinct CDR3 sequences, approximately 5.9% appearing once. These data also formed part of another study, on T cells expressing NK-cell markers.

Sequenced input: CD8+ T cells sorted from blood. Receptor source: a woman aged 18-30 years in good health.

CDR3 sequence: CASPRRGGYTF. In nucleotides, the CDR3 is TGTGCCAGTCCCCGACGGGGTGGCTACACCTTC. This chain links TRBV2 with TRBJ1-2, with D uncertain. CDR1 and CDR2 from the germline V gene are SNHLY and FYNNEI. Trimming stripped 9 bases from V and 7 bases from J, with 12 bases between. CDR3 length: 11 residues. Full variable domain (rest looked up from reference TRBV2 and TRBJ1-2): EPEVTQTPSHQVTQMGQEVILRCVPISNHLYFYWYRQILGQKVEFLVSFYNNEISEKSEIFDDQFSVERPDGSNFTLKIRSTKLEDSAMYFCASPRRGGYTFGSGTRLTVV.

This clonotype appeared many times. The chain recombines TRBV16 with TRBJ1-1; D remains ambiguous. V was cut by 3 bases and J by 12 bases, with 8 bases left in between. Germline V lookup: CDR1 KGHSY, CDR2 FQNENV. The CDR3 loop spans 10 amino acids. Here the CDR3 DNA reads TGTGCCAGCAGCCAGGGGATTCCTTTCTTT. Its translation is CASSQGIPFF. The variable domain in full, completed from reference TRBV16 and TRBJ1-1, reads GEEVAQTPKHLVRGEGQKAKLYCAPIKGHSYVFWYQQVLKNEFKFLISFQNENVFDETGMPKERFSAKCLPNSPCSLEIQATKLEDSAVYFCASSQGIPFFGQGTRLTVV.

The chain recombines TRBV7-9 with TRBJ2-3; 10 bases are a match to TRBD1. The CDR3 runs to 17 residues. Germline-derived CDR1 and CDR2 are SEHNR and FQNEAQ (reference sequence). V trimming: 5 bases; J trimming: 4 bases; junction bases outside the gene matches: 12. The CDR3 region is CASSPQPGQGLADTQYF. CDR3 sequence (DNA): TGTGCCAGCAGCCCTCAGCCGGGACAGGGGTTGGCAGATACGCAGTATTTT. The entire variable domain, with the rest obtained from reference TRBV7-9 and TRBJ2-3, is as follows: DTGVSQNPRHKITKRGQNVTFRCDPISEHNRLYWYRQTLGQGPEFLTYFQNEAQLEKSRLLSDRFSAERPKGSFSTLEIQRTEQGDSAMYLCASSPQPGQGLADTQYFGPGTRLTVL.

A few counts support this clonotype. The chain employs TRBV30 and TRBJ2-1; no clear D. The length of the CDR3 is 12 residues. Between the trimmed V and J ends, which lost 0 bases and 6 bases, there was a span of 6 bases. CDR1 and CDR2 from the germline V gene are GTSNPN and SVGIG (reference sequence). CDR3 in amino acids: CAWSVTSNEQFF. The CDR3 region has the DNA TGTGCCTGGAGTGTCACTTCCAATGAGCAGTTCTTC.

This clonotype has ten or more counts. The V and J genes are TRBV12-3 or TRBV12-4 and TRBJ1-1; D remains ambiguous. There are 13 residues in the CDR3. The V gene lost 5 bases and the J gene lost 4 bases, with 11 bases spanning the gap. CDR3 sequence: CASSPLVGTEAFF. For the CDR3, the DNA is TGTGCCAGCAGTCCACTGGTCGGCACTGAAGCTTTCTTT.

This clonotype was counted once. The chain couples TRBV20-1 to TRBJ2-1; D is unresolved. This CDR3 is built from 15 residues. With 3 bases removed from V and 9 bases from J, the gap between germline ends came to 21 bases. CDR1 is DFQATT and CDR2 is SNEGSKA in the germline V gene (reference sequence). CDR3 DNA: TGCAGTGCTAGGCTCTATGGCGAAGTAGACGGTGAGCAGTTCTTC. Its protein product is CSARLYGEVDGEQFF.

This clonotype was found many times. This chain uses TRBV5-1 with TRBJ2-1; the D is unclear. The CDR3 is 14 residues long. Trimming shortened V by 4 bases and J by 1 base, and 9 bases separated the two germline ends. Germline V CDR1 and CDR2: SGHRS, YFSETQ. As DNA, the CDR3 is TGCGCCAGCAGCCCCAGCTCTTCCTACAATGAGCAGTTCTTC. Its protein product is CASSPSSSYNEQFF.